These T cell receptor beta chains were read from a single sample in a study of T cells in Graves' hyperthyroidism and ophthalmopathy. TCRdb passed the multiplex PCR reads through MiXCR, listing each CDR3 protein once. Among hundreds of thousands of distinct CDR3 sequences listed, 35% to 45% were seen once. The specimen sequenced was blood. The origin of the receptors is a man younger than 35 with Graves' hyperthyroidism. Each CDR3 is given with its conserved first and last residue. The D gene is left open where the match is weak. Size is omitted from some rows. Given values are once, few, many or a class for expanded clones.

few	TRBV20-1	TRBD2	TRBJ2-7	TGCAGTGCTAGGGGGGGGGTGGGCTACGAGCAGTACTTC	CSARGGVGYEQYF
many	TRBV29-1	NA	TRBJ1-3	TGCAGCGTTCGTAGTGGGGGGACCACCATATATTTT	CSVRSGGTTIYF
NA	TRBV29-1	NA	TRBJ2-7	TGCAGCGCATCCAGGGGCAGGGACCACGAGCAGTACTTC	CSASRGRDHEQYF
NA	TRBV4-3	NA	TRBJ2-2	TGCGCCAGCAGTATGTACCCCGGGGAGCTGTTTTTT	CASSMYPGELFF
few	TRBV5-1	TRBD1	TRBJ2-7	TGCGCCAGCAGCGTCCCCGACAGGGTCCACGAGCAGTACTTC	CASSVPDRVHEQYF
few	TRBV27	NA	TRBJ2-5	TGTGCCAGCAGTCCACGCCCACTTACTAGGGCCCAAGAGACCCAGTACTTC	CASSPRPLTRAQETQYF
many	TRBV19	TRBD1	TRBJ1-2	TGTGCCAGTGCATTTACAGGGGGGGTCGCGGGCTACACCTTC	CASAFTGGVAGYTF
many	TRBV19	NA	TRBJ1-1	TGTGCCAGTAGTATGGGTCCGGGGTCGCGGTCTGAAGCTTTCTTT	CASSMGPGSRSEAFF
few	TRBV19	NA	TRBJ2-3	TGTGCCAGTAGTATTCGGGGCGGCACAGATACGCAGTATTTT	CASSIRGGTDTQYF
NA	TRBV12-3/TRBV12-4	NA	TRBJ1-5	TGTGCCAGCAGTCGAGAGGGGTATCAGCCCCAGCATTTT	CASSREGYQPQHF
few	TRBV12-3/TRBV12-4	NA	TRBJ1-5	TGTGCCAGCAGTTACGGGGGACGCCCGAGCGGGCCCCAGCATTTT	CASSYGGRPSGPQHF
few	TRBV4-1	TRBD1	TRBJ1-1	TGCGCCAGCAGCCAAGTCACAGGGGGCGCGTGGACTGAAGCTTTCTTT	CASSQVTGGAWTEAFF
NA	TRBV11-3	NA	TRBJ2-7	TGTGCCAGCAGCTTACCAGGACAGTTCTACGAGCAGTACTTC	CASSLPGQFYEQYF
many	TRBV29-1	TRBD1	TRBJ1-1	TGCAGCGTTGACCGGACAGGGGTCACTGAAGCTTTCTTT	CSVDRTGVTEAFF
NA	TRBV19	NA	TRBJ1-5	TGTGCCAGTAGTATATCTTCGGGCCCGTCGTTAACCCAGCATTTT	CASSISSGPSLTQHF
many	TRBV24-1	TRBD1	TRBJ2-7	TGTGCCACCATGGCCAGGGGGCGCGAATACGAGCAGTACTTC	CATMARGREYEQYF
few	TRBV7-6	NA	TRBJ2-5	TGTGCCAGCAGCTTAGGCGTAGGGCTAAACCAAGAGACCCAGTACTTC	CASSLGVGLNQETQYF
NA	TRBV20-1	NA	TRBJ1-2	TGCAGTGCTAGAGATCGGCTGGGACCAGCTAACTATGGCTACACCTTC	CSARDRLGPANYGYTF
NA	TRBV2	TRBD1	TRBJ1-6	TGTGCCAGCGGGGGACAGGTTTTCACACCCCTCCACTTT	CASGGQVFTPLHF
NA	TRBV7-9	TRBD1	TRBJ1-2	TGCGCCAGCAGCCAAGATTGGACAGGGGTTTATGGCTACACCTTC	CASSQDWTGVYGYTF
NA	TRBV27	NA	TRBJ1-6	TGTGCCAGCAGTCCAAGGGCAGTTAATTCACCCCTCCACTTT	CASSPRAVNSPLHF
NA	TRBV2	NA	TRBJ2-7	TGTGCCAGCAGTGACACAGGTTCCGAGCAGTACTTC	CASSDTGSEQYF
NA	TRBV10-3	TRBD1	TRBJ1-2	TGTGCCAGCAGATTACAGGGGGTCTATGGCTACACCTTC	CASRLQGVYGYTF
many	TRBV20-1	NA	TRBJ1-6	TGCAGTGCTAGCCGGAGCGGGGGAACGCAGAATTCACCCCTCCACTTT	CSASRSGGTQNSPLHF
NA	TRBV7-8	NA	TRBJ2-3	TGTGCCAGCAGCTTGAACAGGGTAACGAGCACAGATACGCAGTATTTT	CASSLNRVTSTDTQYF